These T cell receptor beta chains were read from a single sample in a study of shared clonotypes between healthy human individuals. Using immunoSEQ multiplex PCR, the repertoire was profiled, and TCRdb retains in-frame clones only, with some absent. The sample has roughly 1.5 million clones; roughly 98% are singletons. The sequenced material came from naive CD4+ T cells sorted from blood. Receptors originate from a man aged 30-40 years in good health. Both conserved end residues are part of each CDR3. Fields, in order: D gene, V gene, J gene, clone size, CDR3 DNA, CDR3 protein. D genes are given only for firm matches. Expanded clones are given a class, and other clones once, few, many or no size at all.

D: TRBD1
V: TRBV5-1
J: TRBJ2-5
size: .
DNA: TGCGCCAGCAGCCGAGGGACAGTTCAAGAGACCCAGTACTTC
CDR3: CASSRGTVQETQYF

D: .
V: TRBV25-1
J: TRBJ2-3
size: .
DNA: TGTGCCAGCAGTGATCGGGTTAGCACAGATACGCAGTATTTT
CDR3: CASSDRVSTDTQYF

D: TRBD2
V: TRBV11-3
J: TRBJ2-2
size: once
DNA: TGTGCCAGCAGCACTAGCGGGAGGGCCTACGAGGAGCTGTTTTTT
CDR3: CASSTSGRAYEELFF

D: TRBD2
V: TRBV7-2
J: TRBJ2-7
size: once
DNA: TGTGCCAGCAGCTTAATAGCGGGAGCACCCTACGAGCAGTACTTC
CDR3: CASSLIAGAPYEQYF

D: .
V: TRBV7-9
J: TRBJ2-7
size: .
DNA: TGTGCCAGCAGCTTAGCGGCACTATCCTACGAGCAGTACTTC
CDR3: CASSLAALSYEQYF

D: .
V: TRBV21-1
J: TRBJ2-2
size: .
DNA: TGTGCCAGCAGACCCAACCGGGACAACAATCTCACCGGGGAGCTGTTTTTT
CDR3: CASRPNRDNNLTGELFF

D: TRBD1
V: TRBV5-4
J: TRBJ1-1
size: .
DNA: TGTGCCAGCAGCTCGGACGACAGGGTTTTCGACACTGAAGCTTTCTTT
CDR3: CASSSDDRVFDTEAFF

D: .
V: TRBV5-1
J: TRBJ2-5
size: .
DNA: TGCGCCAGCAGCTTGGTGGGGGTTCTGGGGGAGACCCAGTACTTC
CDR3: CASSLVGVLGETQYF

D: .
V: TRBV14
J: TRBJ1-1
size: .
DNA: TGTGCCAGCAGCCAAGAACGAGGGAACACTGAAGCTTTCTTT
CDR3: CASSQERGNTEAFF

D: TRBD1
V: TRBV5-5
J: TRBJ2-7
size: .
DNA: TGTGCCAGCAGCTTGTATGCAGGGGGCGCGGTCGAGCAGTACTTC
CDR3: CASSLYAGGAVEQYF

D: .
V: TRBV28
J: TRBJ1-1
size: .
DNA: TGTGCCAGCACCTTAGACACTGAAGCTTTCTTT
CDR3: CASTLDTEAFF

D: .
V: TRBV15
J: TRBJ1-5
size: .
DNA: TGTGCCACCAGCAGAGATCGTGGAGTTAATCAGCCCCAGCATTTT
CDR3: CATSRDRGVNQPQHF

D: .
V: TRBV10-1
J: TRBJ2-2
size: .
DNA: TGCGCCAGCAGTGTGTCCCGGTCGACCGGGGAGCTGTTTTTT
CDR3: CASSVSRSTGELFF

D: TRBD2
V: TRBV2
J: TRBJ2-2
size: .
DNA: TGTGCCAGCAGCCGCGGGACTAACCTGTTTTTT
CDR3: CASSRGTNLFF

D: .
V: TRBV6-5
J: TRBJ1-1
size: .
DNA: TGTGCCAGCAGTTCGACTCGGGACACCTCGAACACTGAAGCTTTCTTT
CDR3: CASSSTRDTSNTEAFF

D: .
V: TRBV6-5
J: TRBJ1-1
size: .
DNA: TGTGCCAGCAGCCCTGGGTGGGGAGCTTTCTTT
CDR3: CASSPGWGAFF

D: .
V: TRBV5-1
J: TRBJ2-7
size: .
DNA: TGCGCCAGCAGCTTGGGTCCAGGGAATTACGAGCAGTACTTC
CDR3: CASSLGPGNYEQYF

D: TRBD2
V: TRBV5-1
J: TRBJ2-1
size: .
DNA: TGCGCCAGCAGCTTACATAGCGGGAGTCCATTCAATGAGCAGTTCTTC
CDR3: CASSLHSGSPFNEQFF

D: .
V: TRBV10-2
J: TRBJ1-1
size: .
DNA: TGCGCCAGCAGTGAGTGGAACACTGAAGCTTTCTTT
CDR3: CASSEWNTEAFF

D: .
V: TRBV7-2
J: TRBJ2-1
size: .
DNA: TGTGCCAGCAGCTTAGTCCGTGGGGTCCTCGACAATGAGCAGTTCTTC
CDR3: CASSLVRGVLDNEQFF

D: .
V: TRBV14
J: TRBJ2-2
size: .
DNA: TGTGCCAGCAGCCTTAGGGTGGGCACCGGGGAGCTGTTTTTT
CDR3: CASSLRVGTGELFF

D: .
V: TRBV9
J: TRBJ2-2
size: .
DNA: TGTGCCAGCAGCCCTAACCCCAGGCTAACCGGGGAGCTGTTTTTT
CDR3: CASSPNPRLTGELFF

D: TRBD1
V: TRBV5-1
J: TRBJ2-7
size: .
DNA: TGCGCCAGCAGCTTGGCCGGCCAGGGGGCAGGGGAAAATCGCTTC
CDR3: CASSLAGQGAGENRF

D: TRBD1
V: TRBV7-9
J: TRBJ2-5
size: .
DNA: TGTGCCAGCAGCAACTTCCAGGGGGCGGAGACCCAGTACTTC
CDR3: CASSNFQGAETQYF

D: .
V: TRBV6-5
J: TRBJ2-5
size: .
DNA: TGTGCCAGCAGTTACTCCTCCGGGCGGCCAGAGACCCAGTACTTC
CDR3: CASSYSSGRPETQYF

D: TRBD1
V: TRBV7-9
J: TRBJ1-2
size: .
DNA: TGTGCCAGCAGCTTTGGGACAGGGGGTGCCTATGGCTACACCTTC
CDR3: CASSFGTGGAYGYTF

D: .
V: TRBV18
J: TRBJ2-5
size: .
DNA: TGTGCCAGCTCACCGGGCGCCGTGAGGGGAGAGACCCAGTACTTC
CDR3: CASSPGAVRGETQYF

D: .
V: TRBV18
J: TRBJ2-1
size: once
DNA: TGTGCCAGCTCACCAGTGGGGATAAGGTACAATGAGCAGTTCTTC
CDR3: CASSPVGIRYNEQFF

D: .
V: TRBV6-6
J: TRBJ1-1
size: .
DNA: TGTGCCAGCAGTGGAAAACCGAACACTGAAGCTTTCTTT
CDR3: CASSGKPNTEAFF

D: .
V: TRBV6-1
J: TRBJ2-7
size: .
DNA: TGTGCCAGCAGTGGAGTTTCCTCCCACGAGCAGTACTTC
CDR3: CASSGVSSHEQYF

D: .
V: TRBV14
J: TRBJ2-2
size: few
DNA: TGTGCCAGCAGCATTACAAGCTTCCACACCGGGGAGCTGTTTTTT
CDR3: CASSITSFHTGELFF

D: TRBD2
V: TRBV5-4
J: TRBJ2-2
size: .
DNA: TGTGCCAGCAGCTTGCCTAAGACTAGCGGAATTCAGCTGTTTTTT
CDR3: CASSLPKTSGIQLFF

D: TRBD1
V: TRBV19
J: TRBJ1-5
size: .
DNA: TGTGCCAGTAGTATAGAAACAGGGGGCGTTAATCAGCCCCAGCATTTT
CDR3: CASSIETGGVNQPQHF

D: .
V: TRBV11-2
J: TRBJ2-7
size: .
DNA: TGTGCCAGCAGCCTTGGGCGGTCCTACGAGCAGTACTTC
CDR3: CASSLGRSYEQYF

D: .
V: TRBV2
J: TRBJ1-2
size: .
DNA: TGTGCCAGCAGTGAAGGGCAGGGTGGCTACACCTTC
CDR3: CASSEGQGGYTF

D: .
V: TRBV11-2
J: TRBJ2-1
size: .
DNA: TGTGCCAGCAGGAGCGGAACCTACAATGAGCAGTTCTTC
CDR3: CASRSGTYNEQFF

D: .
V: TRBV27
J: TRBJ2-2
size: .
DNA: TGTGCCAGCAGTTCCGGTCTCCGGACAGATGCGATCGGGGAGCTGTTTTTT
CDR3: CASSSGLRTDAIGELFF

D: .
V: TRBV9
J: TRBJ2-1
size: .
DNA: TGTGCCAGCAGCGCCGACGAAAGCTCCTACAATGAGCAGTTCTTC
CDR3: CASSADESSYNEQFF

D: .
V: TRBV4-3
J: TRBJ1-1
size: .
DNA: TGCGCCAGCAGCCAGTATTTAGGGGTGAACACTGAAGCTTTCTTT
CDR3: CASSQYLGVNTEAFF

D: .
V: TRBV11-2
J: TRBJ2-5
size: once
DNA: TGTGCCAGCAGCTTAGCAGGGATGGAGACCCAGTACTTC
CDR3: CASSLAGMETQYF

D: TRBD1
V: TRBV28
J: TRBJ1-5
size: .
DNA: TGTGCCAGCAGGATGCAGGGGGCGGTCAATCAGCCCCAGCATTTT
CDR3: CASRMQGAVNQPQHF

D: .
V: TRBV6-5
J: TRBJ2-6
size: .
DNA: TGTGCCAGCAGTTACCGAGGCTTCTCTGGGGCCAACGTCCTGACTTTC
CDR3: CASSYRGFSGANVLTF

D: TRBD2
V: TRBV7-8
J: TRBJ2-7
size: .
DNA: TGTGCCAGCAGCTTACGGACTAGCGGGAGTTACGAGCAGTACTTC
CDR3: CASSLRTSGSYEQYF

D: .
V: TRBV29-1
J: TRBJ2-5
size: .
DNA: TGCAGCGTTGAAATGTCGGCAGTTGGGACCCAGTACTTC
CDR3: CSVEMSAVGTQYF

D: .
V: TRBV27
J: TRBJ2-3
size: .
DNA: TGTGCCAGCAGCCACACCCTATGGGCAGATACGCAGTATTTT
CDR3: CASSHTLWADTQYF

D: .
V: TRBV5-4
J: TRBJ2-1
size: .
DNA: TGTGCCAGCAGGAACCTTAACCGGGACAAGAGTCAAGGCAATGAGCAGTTCTTC
CDR3: CASRNLNRDKSQGNEQFF

D: .
V: TRBV6-6
J: TRBJ2-3
size: .
DNA: TGTGCCAGCCAGGAGAGGACTAGCACAGATACGCAGTATTTT
CDR3: CASQERTSTDTQYF

D: .
V: TRBV28
J: TRBJ1-2
size: .
DNA: TGTGCCAGCAGTTCCCCGGGGGGCCAACCCTATGGCTACACCTTC
CDR3: CASSSPGGQPYGYTF

D: .
V: TRBV5-1
J: TRBJ2-1
size: .
DNA: TGCGCCAGTACAGATGGGGGCGGGTACAATGAGCAGTTCTTC
CDR3: CASTDGGGYNEQFF

D: TRBD1
V: TRBV27
J: TRBJ2-5
size: .
DNA: TGTGCCAGCAGACGGACAGGTCAAGAGACCCAGTACTTC
CDR3: CASRRTGQETQYF

D: .
V: TRBV5-1
J: TRBJ2-6
size: .
DNA: TGCGCCAGCAGCGATACCCCCAGGGGCACCGGGGCCAACGTCCTGACTTTC
CDR3: CASSDTPRGTGANVLTF

D: .
V: TRBV5-8
J: TRBJ2-6
size: once
DNA: TGTGCCAGCAGCTTGGAACAGGGCCGCTCTGGGGCCAACGTCCTGACTTTC
CDR3: CASSLEQGRSGANVLTF

D: .
V: TRBV7-9
J: TRBJ1-2
size: .
DNA: TGTGCCAGCAGCTTAATCGAGCTTCCTAACTATGGCTACACCTTC
CDR3: CASSLIELPNYGYTF

D: .
V: TRBV18
J: TRBJ1-3
size: .
DNA: TGTGCCAGCTCACCAACCGTGGGGTCTGGAAACACCATATATTTT
CDR3: CASSPTVGSGNTIYF

D: .
V: TRBV5-4
J: TRBJ2-1
size: .
DNA: TGTGCCAGCAGCGCCTCCCGGGAGTCTCTCAATGAGCAGTTCTTC
CDR3: CASSASRESLNEQFF

D: .
V: TRBV9
J: TRBJ2-2
size: .
DNA: TGTGCCAGCAGCGCCGGCAGAAAGAACACCGGGGAGCTGTTTTTT
CDR3: CASSAGRKNTGELFF

D: .
V: TRBV7-7
J: TRBJ2-5
size: .
DNA: TGTGCTAGCAGCACCGACTACTTCGAGACCCAGTACTTC
CDR3: CASSTDYFETQYF

D: .
V: TRBV30
J: TRBJ2-1
size: .
DNA: TGTGCCTGGAGTGTTGGGGGGCATGAGCAGTTCTTC
CDR3: CAWSVGGHEQFF

D: .
V: TRBV9
J: TRBJ1-2
size: .
DNA: TGTGCCAGCAGCGGCCACTATGGCTACACCTTC
CDR3: CASSGHYGYTF